This T cell receptor (beta chain) came from a study of T cell responses to AZD1222 COVID-19 vaccine. This clone was counted a single time. Its antigen is as yet unknown. TCRdb's table, derived via immunoSEQ multiplex PCR, lists solely in-frame clones and lacks some. Here the sample spans over 150,000 clones, about nine tenths being singletons. CDR1 and CDR2 from the germline V gene are SEHNR and FQNEAQ (reference sequence). V was trimmed by 4 bases and J by 1 base, leaving 1 base between them. CDR3 length: 11 amino acids. Study-wide points: Sampling that yielded the repertoires occurred only after the peak T cell response.

The chain joins TRBV7-9 to TRBJ1-1; D gene unclear. This sample comprised peripheral blood, obtained on day 0 of AZD1222 vaccination. The TCR was taken from an adult in good health. CDR3 in amino acids: CASSSNTEAFF. CDR3 DNA: TGTGCCAGCAGCTCGAACACTGAAGCTTTCTTT.